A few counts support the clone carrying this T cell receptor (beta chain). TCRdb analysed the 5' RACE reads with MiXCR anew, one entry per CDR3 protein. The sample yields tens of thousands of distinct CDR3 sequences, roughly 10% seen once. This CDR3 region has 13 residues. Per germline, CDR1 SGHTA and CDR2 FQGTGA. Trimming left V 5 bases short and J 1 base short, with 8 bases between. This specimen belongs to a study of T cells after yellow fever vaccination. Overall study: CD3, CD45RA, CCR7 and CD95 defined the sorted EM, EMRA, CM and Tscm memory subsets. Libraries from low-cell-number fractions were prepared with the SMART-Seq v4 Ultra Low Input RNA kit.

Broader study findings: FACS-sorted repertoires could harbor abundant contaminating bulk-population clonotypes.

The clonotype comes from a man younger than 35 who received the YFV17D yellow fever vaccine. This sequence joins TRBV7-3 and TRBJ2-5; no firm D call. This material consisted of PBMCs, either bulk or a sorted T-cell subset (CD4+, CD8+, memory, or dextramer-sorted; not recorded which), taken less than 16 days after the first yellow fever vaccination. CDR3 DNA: TGTGCCAGCAGCCTGAGTCCCCAAGAGACCCAGTACTTC. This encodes CASSLSPQETQYF.